This T cell receptor beta chain was identified during a study of blood T cell repertoires in COVID-19. Study at large: Samples came from the United States, Italy and Spain, spanning acute and convalescent COVID-19. Sample material is recorded as cDNA or gDNA derived from T cells, B-cell-depleted T cells, or PBMCs.

In the original workflow: Reference gene primer amplification in the assay estimated nucleated cell counts. This table comes from immunoSEQ multiplex PCR, and its TCRdb copy is limited to in-frame clones, with some not included. From that table come the V and J calls and clone size; the DNA was used to work out D and trimming. The data show about 190,000 clones, 65% to 85% seen once. This TCR derives from a woman in her twenties or thirties with acute or convalescent COVID-19. Source material: peripheral blood.

The CDR3 DNA sequence: TGTGCCAGCAGAGCCAGGGTTAACTATGGCTACACCTTC. Its translation: CASRARVNYGYTF. The chain couples TRBV6-6 to TRBJ1-2, with a weak D call TRBD1 (5 bases). V was shortened by 6 bases and J by 1 base, with 9 bases between the two germline ends. The CDR3 extends over 13 amino acids. Germline V gene lookup returns CDR1 MNHNY and CDR2 SVGAGI (reference sequence).